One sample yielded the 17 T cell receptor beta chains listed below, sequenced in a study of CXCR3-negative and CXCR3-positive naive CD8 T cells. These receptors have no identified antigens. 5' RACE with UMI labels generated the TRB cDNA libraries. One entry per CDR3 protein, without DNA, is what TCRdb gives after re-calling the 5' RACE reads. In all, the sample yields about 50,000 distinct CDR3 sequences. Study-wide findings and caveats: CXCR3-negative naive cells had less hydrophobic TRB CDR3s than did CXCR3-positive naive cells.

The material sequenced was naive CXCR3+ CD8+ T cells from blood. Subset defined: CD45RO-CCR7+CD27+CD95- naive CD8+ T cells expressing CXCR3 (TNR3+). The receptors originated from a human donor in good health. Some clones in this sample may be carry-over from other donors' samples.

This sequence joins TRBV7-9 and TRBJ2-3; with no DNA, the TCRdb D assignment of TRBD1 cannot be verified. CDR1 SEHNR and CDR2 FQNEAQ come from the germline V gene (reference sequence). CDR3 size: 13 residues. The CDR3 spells CASSAPLSDTQYF.

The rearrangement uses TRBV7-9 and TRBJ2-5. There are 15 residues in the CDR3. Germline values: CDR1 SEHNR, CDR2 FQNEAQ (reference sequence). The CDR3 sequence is CASSDKVGYQETQYF.

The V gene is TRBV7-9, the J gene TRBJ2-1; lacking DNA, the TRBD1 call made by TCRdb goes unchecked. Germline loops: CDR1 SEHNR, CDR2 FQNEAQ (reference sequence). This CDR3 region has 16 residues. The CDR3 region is CASSLISLGQINEQFF.

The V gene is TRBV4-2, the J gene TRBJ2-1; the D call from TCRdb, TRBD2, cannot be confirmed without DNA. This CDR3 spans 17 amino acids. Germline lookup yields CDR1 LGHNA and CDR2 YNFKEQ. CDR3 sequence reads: CASSQSTSGISYNEQFF.

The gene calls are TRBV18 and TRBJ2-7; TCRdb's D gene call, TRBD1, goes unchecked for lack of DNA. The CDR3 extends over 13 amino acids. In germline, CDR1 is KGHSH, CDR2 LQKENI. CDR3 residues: CASSPTGSHEQYF. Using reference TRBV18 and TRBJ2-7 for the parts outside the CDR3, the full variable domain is NAGVMQNPRHLVRRRGQEARLRCSPMKGHSHVYWYRQLPEEGLKFMVYLQKENIIDESGMPKERFSAEFPKEGPSILRIQQVVRGDSAAYFCASSPTGSHEQYFGPGTRLTVT.

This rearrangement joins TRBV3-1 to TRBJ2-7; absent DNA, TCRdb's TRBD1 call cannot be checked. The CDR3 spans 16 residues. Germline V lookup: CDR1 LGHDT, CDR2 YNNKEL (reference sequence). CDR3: CASSQERTGGSYEQYF.

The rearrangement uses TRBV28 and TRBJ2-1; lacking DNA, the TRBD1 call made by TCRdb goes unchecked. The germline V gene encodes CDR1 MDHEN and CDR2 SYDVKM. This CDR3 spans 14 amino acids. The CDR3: CASARGGGYNEQFF.

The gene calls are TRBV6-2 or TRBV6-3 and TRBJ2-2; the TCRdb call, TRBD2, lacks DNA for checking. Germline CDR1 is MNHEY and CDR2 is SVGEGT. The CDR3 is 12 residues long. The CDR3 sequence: CATLFPTGELFF.

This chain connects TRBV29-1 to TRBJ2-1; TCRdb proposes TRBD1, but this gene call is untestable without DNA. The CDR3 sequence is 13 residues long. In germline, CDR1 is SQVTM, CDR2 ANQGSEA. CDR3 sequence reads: CSTRDRGNNEQFF.

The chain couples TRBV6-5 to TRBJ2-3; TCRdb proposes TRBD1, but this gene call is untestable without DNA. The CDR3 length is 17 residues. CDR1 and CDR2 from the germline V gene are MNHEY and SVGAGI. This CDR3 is CASSYSSGTGSTDTQYF.

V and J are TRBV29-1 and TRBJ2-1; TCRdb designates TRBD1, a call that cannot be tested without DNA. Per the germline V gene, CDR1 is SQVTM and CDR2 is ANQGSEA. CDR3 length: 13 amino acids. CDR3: CSLGDGSYNEQFF.

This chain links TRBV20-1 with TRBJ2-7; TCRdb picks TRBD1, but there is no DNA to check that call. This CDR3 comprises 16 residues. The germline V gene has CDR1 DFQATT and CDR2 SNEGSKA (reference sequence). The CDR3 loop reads CSARDRLGATVDEQYF.

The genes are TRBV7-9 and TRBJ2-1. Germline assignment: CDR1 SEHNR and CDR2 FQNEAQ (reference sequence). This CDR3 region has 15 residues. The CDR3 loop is CASSLPQGSYNEQFF.

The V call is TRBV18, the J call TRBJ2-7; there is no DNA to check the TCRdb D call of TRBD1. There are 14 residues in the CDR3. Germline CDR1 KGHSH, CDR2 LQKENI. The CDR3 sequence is CATGGSERPYEQYF.

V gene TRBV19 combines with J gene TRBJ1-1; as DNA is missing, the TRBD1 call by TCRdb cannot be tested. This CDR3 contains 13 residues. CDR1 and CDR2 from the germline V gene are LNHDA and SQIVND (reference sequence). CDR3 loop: CASSRDTNTEAFF.

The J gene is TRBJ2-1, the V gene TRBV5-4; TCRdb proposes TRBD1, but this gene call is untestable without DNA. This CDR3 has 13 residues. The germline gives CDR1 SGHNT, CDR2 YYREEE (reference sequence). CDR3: CASSPGTISEQFF.

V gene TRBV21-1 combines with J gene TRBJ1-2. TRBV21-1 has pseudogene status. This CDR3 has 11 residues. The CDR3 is CASSQTYGYTF.